The 8 T cell receptor beta chains below come from one sample, sequenced in a study of blood T cell repertoires in COVID-19. Data came from immunoSEQ multiplex PCR; TCRdb stores just in-frame clones and leaves some out. The table shows more than 300,000 clones, with over 85% occurring only once. The specimen sequenced was PBMCs or T cells enriched from blood (not recorded which). Every receptor here comes from a woman in her thirties who had recovered from COVID-19.

The chain combines TRBV19 with TRBJ1-1; 8 bases map to TRBD1. V was clipped by 7 bases and J by 0 bases; unmatched bases: 4. The germline CDR1 and CDR2 sequences are LNHDA and SQIVND (reference sequence). The CDR3 runs 14 residues. The DNA for the CDR3 is TGTGCCAGTATTACGGGACAGGTGAACACTGAAGCTTTCTTT. Its translation is CASITGQVNTEAFF.

The chain joins TRBV27 to TRBJ2-5; the match to TRBD2 covers 11 bases. Germline CDR1 and CDR2: MNHEY and SMNVEV (reference sequence). CDR3 length equals 18 residues. Trimming at V came to 5 bases and at J to 5 bases, leaving 16 bases not matched to a gene. Here the CDR3 DNA reads TGTGCCAGCAGTCTTAGCGGGAGGGCCCTGGGGGATTGGGAGACCCAGTACTTC. This encodes CASSLSGRALGDWETQYF.

The CDR3 reads CASSLYLRTRGQVSVTQYF. Written as DNA, the CDR3 is TGTGCCAGCAGTTTATATCTTAGGACCCGGGGACAGGTGTCGGTGACCCAGTACTTC. The chain links TRBV28 to TRBJ2-5, with 8 bases that match TRBD1. Germline trimming cut 1 base from V and 7 bases from J; bases unmatched to any gene: 20. The CDR3 contains 19 residues. The V gene's germline CDR1 is MDHEN and CDR2 SYDVKM.

This clone has just one count. The chain recombines TRBV30 with TRBJ1-2, with 7 bases aligning to TRBD1. The V gene's germline CDR1 is GTSNPN and CDR2 SVGIG (reference sequence). Trimming at V came to 4 bases and at J to 7 bases, leaving 6 bases not matched to a gene. CDR3 length: 12 amino acids. Written as DNA, the CDR3 is TGTGCCTGGACAACAGGGGAGTTTGGCTACACCTTC. It is translated as CAWTTGEFGYTF.

This chain connects TRBV2 to TRBJ1-6; 8 bases map to TRBD1. The CDR3 runs to 15 residues. V lost 5 bases to trimming and J lost 9 bases; unmatched junction nucleotides: 9. In germline, CDR1 is SNHLY, CDR2 FYNNEI. CDR3 nucleotides: TGTGCCAGCAGTAAGAGGACAGGGCAGAGTTCACCCCTCCACTTT. Protein product: CASSKRTGQSSPLHF.

The chain carries TRBV11-2 and TRBJ2-2, with D unresolved. Germline V gene data show CDR1 as SGHAT and CDR2 as FQNNGV. The V end was cut by 5 bases, the J end by 7 bases, with 20 bases between. This CDR3 has 16 amino acids. CDR3 amino acids: CASSAPSLVRHGELFF. The CDR3 nucleotides read TGTGCCAGCAGCGCGCCGAGTTTAGTACGCCACGGGGAGCTGTTTTTT.

The V call is TRBV7-9, the J call TRBJ2-5; 7 bases are shared with TRBD1. J lost 3 bases, V lost 4 bases, and 11 bases had no gene match. Germline V gene sequence: CDR1 SEHNR, CDR2 FQNEAQ (reference sequence). This CDR3 has 16 amino acids. This CDR3 is CASSSTEITGEETQYF. The CDR3 bases are TGTGCCAGCAGCTCAACTGAGATCACAGGGGAAGAGACCCAGTACTTC.

This clone has a handful of counts. V and J are TRBV19 and TRBJ1-5; D unclear. The CDR3 consists of 15 residues. V dropped 3 bases and J dropped 2 bases, with 11 bases sitting between them. From germline, CDR1 is LNHDA and CDR2 SQIVND (reference sequence). In DNA, the CDR3 is TGTGCCAGTAGTATTGGGTGGGAGGGCAATCAGCCCCAGCATTTT. It encodes CASSIGWEGNQPQHF.